This T cell receptor beta chain was documented in a study of cytomegalovirus exposure and HLA in healthy donors. The CDR3 is made up of 15 amino acids. Germline V gene sequence: CDR1 SEHNR, CDR2 FQNEAQ (reference sequence). V was pared by 6 bases and J by 5 bases, with 9 bases of the junction left unmatched. Both 60 Vbeta primers and 13 Jbeta primers went into the PCR. Clones were read by immunoSEQ multiplex PCR, and TCRdb kept only the in-frame ones, dropping some. This sample yields some 140,000 clones, of which about 85% are seen a single time; 3.1% belongs to the top ten. Material for sequencing was PBMCs. This TCR was recovered from a female donor in good health and CMV-seronegative. This chain joins TRBV7-9 and TRBJ2-1, with 8 bases identical to TRBD2. The CDR3 loop is CASSRSGTSNNEQFF. The CDR3 DNA is TGTGCCAGCAGTCGTAGCGGGACTAGTAACAATGAGCAGTTCTTC.